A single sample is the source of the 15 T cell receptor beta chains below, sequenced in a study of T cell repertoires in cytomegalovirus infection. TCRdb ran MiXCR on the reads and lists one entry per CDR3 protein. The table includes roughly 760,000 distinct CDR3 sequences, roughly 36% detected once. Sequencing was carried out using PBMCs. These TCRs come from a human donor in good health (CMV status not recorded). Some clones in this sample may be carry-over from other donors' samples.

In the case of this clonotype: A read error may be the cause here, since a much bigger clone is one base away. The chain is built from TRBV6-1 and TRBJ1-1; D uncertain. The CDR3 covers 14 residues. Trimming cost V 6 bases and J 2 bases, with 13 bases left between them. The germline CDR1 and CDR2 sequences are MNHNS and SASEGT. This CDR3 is CASRETHGNTEAFF. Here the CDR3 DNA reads TGTGCCAGCAGGGAAACGCACGGCAACACTGAAGCTTTCTTT.

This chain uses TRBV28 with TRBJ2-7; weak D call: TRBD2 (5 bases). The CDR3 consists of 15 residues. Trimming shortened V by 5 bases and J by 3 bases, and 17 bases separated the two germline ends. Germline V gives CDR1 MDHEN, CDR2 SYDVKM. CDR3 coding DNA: TGTGCCAGCAGTCAACGCGACCAAGGGAGCTACGAGCAGTACTTC. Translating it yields CASSQRDQGSYEQYF.

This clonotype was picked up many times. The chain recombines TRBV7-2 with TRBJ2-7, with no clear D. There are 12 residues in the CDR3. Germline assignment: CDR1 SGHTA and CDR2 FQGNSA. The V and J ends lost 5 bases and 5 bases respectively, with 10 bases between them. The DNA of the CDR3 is TGTGCCAGCAGCGCAGACTCTAACGAGCAGTACTTC. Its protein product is CASSADSNEQYF.

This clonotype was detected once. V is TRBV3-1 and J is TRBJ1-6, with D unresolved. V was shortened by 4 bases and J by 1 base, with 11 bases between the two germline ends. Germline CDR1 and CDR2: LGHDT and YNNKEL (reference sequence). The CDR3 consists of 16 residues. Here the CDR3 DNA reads TGTGCCAGCAGCCGGGATTTTGGGTCCTATAATTCACCCCTCCACTTT. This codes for CASSRDFGSYNSPLHF.

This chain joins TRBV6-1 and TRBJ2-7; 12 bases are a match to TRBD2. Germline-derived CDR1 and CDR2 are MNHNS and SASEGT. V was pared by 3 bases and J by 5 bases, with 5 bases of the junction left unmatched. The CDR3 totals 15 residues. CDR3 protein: CASSEALAGGHEQYF. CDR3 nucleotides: TGTGCCAGCAGTGAGGCACTAGCGGGAGGCCACGAGCAGTACTTC.

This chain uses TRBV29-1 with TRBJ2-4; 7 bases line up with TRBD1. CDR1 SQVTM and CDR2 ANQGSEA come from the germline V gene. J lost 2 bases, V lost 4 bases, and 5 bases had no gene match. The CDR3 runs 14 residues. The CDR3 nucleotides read TGCAGCGTTGTGGGACAGAGCCCCAAAAACATTCAGTACTTC. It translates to CSVVGQSPKNIQYF.

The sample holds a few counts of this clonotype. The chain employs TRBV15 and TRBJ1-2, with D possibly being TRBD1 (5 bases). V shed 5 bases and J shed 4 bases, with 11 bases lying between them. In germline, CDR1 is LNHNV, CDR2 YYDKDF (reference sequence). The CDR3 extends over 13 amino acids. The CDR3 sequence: CATSPAGAYGYTF. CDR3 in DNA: TGTGCCACCAGCCCTGCCGGGGCCTATGGCTACACCTTC.

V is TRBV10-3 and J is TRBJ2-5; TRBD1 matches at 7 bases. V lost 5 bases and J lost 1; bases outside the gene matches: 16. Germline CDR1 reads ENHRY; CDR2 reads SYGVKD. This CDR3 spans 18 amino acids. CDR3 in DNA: TGTGCCATCAGTCCGCGGTCCCCGGGACAGAATTTCCAAGAGACCCAGTACTTC. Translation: CAISPRSPGQNFQETQYF.

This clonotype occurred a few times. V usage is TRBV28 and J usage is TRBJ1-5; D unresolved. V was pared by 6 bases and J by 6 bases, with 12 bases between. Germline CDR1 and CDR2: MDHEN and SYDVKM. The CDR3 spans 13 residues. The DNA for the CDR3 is TGTGCCAGCAGCCCTGGCGGGAGTCAGCCCCAGCATTTT. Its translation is CASSPGGSQPQHF.

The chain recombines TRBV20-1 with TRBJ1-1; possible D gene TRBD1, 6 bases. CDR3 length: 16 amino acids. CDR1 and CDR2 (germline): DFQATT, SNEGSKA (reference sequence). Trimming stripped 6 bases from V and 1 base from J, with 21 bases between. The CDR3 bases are TGCAGTGCACCATTCGGCGGGACACTCGCGAACACTGAAGCTTTCTTT. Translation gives CSAPFGGTLANTEAFF.

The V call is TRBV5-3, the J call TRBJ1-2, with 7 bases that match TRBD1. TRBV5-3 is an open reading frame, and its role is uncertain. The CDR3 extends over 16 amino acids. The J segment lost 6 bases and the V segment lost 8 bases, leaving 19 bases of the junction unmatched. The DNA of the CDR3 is TGTGCCAGCAGGTTTCGCTCGGGACAGACTAGCAATGGCTACACCTTC. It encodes CASRFRSGQTSNGYTF.

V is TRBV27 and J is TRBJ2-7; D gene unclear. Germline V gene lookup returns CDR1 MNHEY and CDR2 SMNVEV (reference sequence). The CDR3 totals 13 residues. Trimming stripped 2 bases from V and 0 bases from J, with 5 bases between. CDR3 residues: CASSLQSSYEQYF. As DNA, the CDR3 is TGTGCCAGCAGTTTACAGAGCTCCTACGAGCAGTACTTC.

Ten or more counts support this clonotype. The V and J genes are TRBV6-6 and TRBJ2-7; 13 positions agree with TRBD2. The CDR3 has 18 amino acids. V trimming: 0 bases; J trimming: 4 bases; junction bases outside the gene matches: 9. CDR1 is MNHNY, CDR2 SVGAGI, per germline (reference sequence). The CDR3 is CASSYSRTSGRLEYEQYF. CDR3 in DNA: TGTGCCAGCAGTTACTCGAGGACTAGCGGGAGATTGGAATACGAGCAGTACTTC.

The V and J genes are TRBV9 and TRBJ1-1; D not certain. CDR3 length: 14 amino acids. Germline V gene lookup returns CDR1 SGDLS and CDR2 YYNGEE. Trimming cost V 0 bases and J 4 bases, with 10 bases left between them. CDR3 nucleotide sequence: TGTGCCAGCAGCGTAGGATTGCCGAGCACTGAAGCTTTCTTT. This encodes CASSVGLPSTEAFF.

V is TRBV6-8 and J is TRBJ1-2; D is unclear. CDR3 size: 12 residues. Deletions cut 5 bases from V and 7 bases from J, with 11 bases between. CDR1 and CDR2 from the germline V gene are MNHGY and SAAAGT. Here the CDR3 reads CASSMWEFGYTF. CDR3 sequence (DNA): TGTGCCAGCAGTATGTGGGAGTTTGGCTACACCTTC.